A single count supports the clone carrying this T cell receptor beta chain. This record belongs to a study of preoperative IRX-2 immunotherapy in early breast cancer. Measured with immunoSEQ multiplex PCR; TCRdb has only the in-frame clones, and not every one. The sample holds roughly 29,000 clones, 90% seen once. Indicated treatment: preoperative locoregional IRX-2 cytokine immunotherapy. Preoperative locoregional IRX-2 cytokine immunotherapy was tested in the phase Ib source study. V was clipped by 4 bases and J by 7 bases, with 11 bases between them. CDR3 length: 14 amino acids. The germline V gene encodes CDR1 SGHTA and CDR2 FQGNSA.

The biological material was taken from a patient treated with IRX-2 immunotherapy. The chain joins TRBV7-2 to TRBJ1-6; D is undetermined. The sequence derives from a human donor with breast cancer. CDR3 DNA sequence: TGTGCCAGCAGCTGGCCCGGATCAAATTCACCCCTCCACTTT. Protein product: CASSWPGSNSPLHF.